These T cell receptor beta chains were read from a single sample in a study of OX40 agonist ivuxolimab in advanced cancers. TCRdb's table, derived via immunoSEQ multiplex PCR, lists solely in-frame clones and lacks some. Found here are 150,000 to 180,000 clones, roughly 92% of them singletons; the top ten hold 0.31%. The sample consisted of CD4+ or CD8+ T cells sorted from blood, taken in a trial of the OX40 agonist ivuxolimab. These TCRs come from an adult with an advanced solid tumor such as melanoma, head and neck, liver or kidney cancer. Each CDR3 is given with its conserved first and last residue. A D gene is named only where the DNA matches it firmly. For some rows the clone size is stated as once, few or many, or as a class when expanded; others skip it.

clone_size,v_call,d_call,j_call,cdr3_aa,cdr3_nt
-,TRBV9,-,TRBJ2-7,CASSVTADGYSYEQYF,TGTGCCAGCAGCGTAACCGCCGATGGATATTCCTACGAGCAGTACTTC
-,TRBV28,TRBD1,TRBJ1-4,CASSFPTHRGRNEKLFF,TGTGCCAGCAGTTTCCCAACCCACAGGGGGCGCAATGAAAAACTGTTTTTT
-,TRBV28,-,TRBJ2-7,CASSSGSLPEQYF,TGTGCCAGCAGTTCCGGGTCGCTACCCGAGCAGTACTTC
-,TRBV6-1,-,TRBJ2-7,CASRRDSSYEQYF,TGTGCCAGCAGGCGGGACAGCTCCTACGAGCAGTACTTC
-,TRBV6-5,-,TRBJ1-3,CASSYQYGNTIYF,TGTGCCAGCAGTTACCAGTATGGAAACACCATATATTTT
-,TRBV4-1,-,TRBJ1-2,CASSQDHPGSYGYTF,TGCGCCAGCAGCCAAGACCATCCCGGCTCCTATGGCTACACCTTC
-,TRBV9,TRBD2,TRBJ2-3,CASSVVAGGETDTQYF,TGTGCCAGCAGCGTAGTGGCGGGAGGGGAGACAGATACGCAGTATTTT
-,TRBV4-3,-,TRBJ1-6,CASSQDIGYNSPLHF,TGCGCCAGCAGCCAAGATATCGGTTATAATTCACCCCTCCACTTT
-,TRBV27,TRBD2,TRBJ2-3,CASSLGVAGAITDTQYF,TGTGCCAGCAGTTTAGGAGTAGCGGGAGCCATCACAGATACGCAGTATTTT
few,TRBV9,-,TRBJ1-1,CASSSLDRTEAFF,TGTGCCAGCAGCTCCTTAGACAGGACTGAAGCTTTCTTT
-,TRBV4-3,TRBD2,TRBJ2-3,CASSQTSGDTQYF,TGCGCCAGCAGCCAAACTAGCGGAGATACGCAGTATTTT
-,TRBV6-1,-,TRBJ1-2,CASTRGAAPDAGYTF,TGTGCCAGCACCCGAGGAGCCGCTCCAGACGCTGGCTACACCTTC
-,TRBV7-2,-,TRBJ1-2,CASSLPQSVGTYGYTF,TGTGCCAGCAGCTTACCCCAGTCGGTGGGAACATATGGCTACACCTTC
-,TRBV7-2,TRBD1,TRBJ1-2,CASSPRRRTGDGYTF,TGTGCCAGCAGCCCTCGACGTAGGACAGGGGATGGCTACACCTTC
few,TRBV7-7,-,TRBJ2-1,CASSPLSSEQFF,TGTGCCAGCAGCCCCCTCTCCAGCGAGCAGTTCTTC
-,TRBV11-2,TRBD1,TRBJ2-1,CASSGTGSSYNEQFF,TGTGCCAGCAGCGGGACAGGGAGCTCCTACAATGAGCAGTTCTTC
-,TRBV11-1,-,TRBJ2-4,CASSSGAAKNIQYF,TGTGCCAGCAGCTCGGGAGCCGCCAAAAACATTCAGTACTTC
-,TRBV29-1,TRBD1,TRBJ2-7,CSVDRADNSYEQYF,TGCAGCGTCGACAGGGCCGATAACTCCTACGAGCAGTACTTC
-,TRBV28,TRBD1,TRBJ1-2,CASRPSGTGEVKGYTF,TGTGCCAGCAGACCTTCCGGGACAGGGGAGGTAAAGGGCTACACCTTC
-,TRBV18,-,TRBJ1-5,CASSPRRDPHNQPQHF,TGTGCCAGCTCACCACGTCGGGACCCCCACAATCAGCCCCAGCATTTT
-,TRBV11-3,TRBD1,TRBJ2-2,CASSPTGQALTGELFF,TGTGCCAGCAGCCCTACCGGACAGGCCCTGACCGGGGAGCTGTTTTTT
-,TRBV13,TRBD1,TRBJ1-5,CASSLGQGRGQPQHF,TGTGCCAGCAGCCTAGGACAGGGGAGAGGCCAGCCCCAGCATTTT
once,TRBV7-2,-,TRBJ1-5,CASSLSLSSNQPQHF,TGTGCCAGCAGCCTCAGTTTATCAAGCAATCAGCCCCAGCATTTT
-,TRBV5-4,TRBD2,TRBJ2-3,CASRMGLAGVVGADTQYF,TGTGCCAGCAGGATGGGACTAGCGGGAGTGGTTGGGGCAGATACGCAGTATTTT
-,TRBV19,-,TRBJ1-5,CASSTFPGASNQPQHF,TGTGCCAGTAGTACCTTCCCAGGGGCAAGCAATCAGCCCCAGCATTTT
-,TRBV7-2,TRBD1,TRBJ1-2,CASSLGRQGAFSYGYTF,TGTGCCAGCAGCCTCGGTCGACAGGGGGCGTTTTCATATGGCTACACCTTC
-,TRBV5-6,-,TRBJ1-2,CASSLVRWTYYGYTF,TGTGCCAGCAGCTTAGTGAGGTGGACGTACTATGGCTACACCTTC
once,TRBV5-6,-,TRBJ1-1,CASSSVGGSKTEAFF,TGTGCCAGCAGCTCCGTCGGGGGGTCGAAGACTGAAGCTTTCTTT
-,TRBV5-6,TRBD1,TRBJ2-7,CASSFTGTGNNYEQYF,TGTGCCAGCAGCTTTACCGGGACAGGGAATAACTACGAGCAGTACTTC
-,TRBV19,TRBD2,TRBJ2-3,CASTDRGGRVGSDTQYF,TGTGCCAGTACCGACCGCGGGGGGCGAGTTGGATCGGATACGCAGTATTTT
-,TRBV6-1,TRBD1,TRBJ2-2,CASSRTGDTGELFF,TGTGCCAGCAGCCGGACAGGGGACACCGGGGAGCTGTTTTTT
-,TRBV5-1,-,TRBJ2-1,CASSASRVGSYNEQFF,TGCGCCAGCAGCGCCTCAAGGGTTGGCTCCTACAATGAGCAGTTCTTC
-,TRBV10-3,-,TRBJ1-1,CAIGGVKNTEAFF,TGTGCCATCGGGGGCGTAAAAAACACTGAAGCTTTCTTT
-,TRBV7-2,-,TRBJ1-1,CASSLRENTEAFF,TGTGCCAGCAGCTTACGAGAGAACACTGAAGCTTTCTTT